Detailed here is one TCR beta chain. This CDR3 contains 15 residues. The germline CDR1 and CDR2 sequences are SGDLS and YYNGEE. V was clipped by 0 bases and J by 2 bases; unmatched bases: 1. This entry belongs to a study of blood T cell repertoires in COVID-19. Study details: Acute and convalescent COVID-19 specimens originated in the United States, Italy and Spain. T cells, B-cell-depleted T cells, or PBMCs supplied cDNA or gDNA.

In the authors' workflow: Estimates of nucleated cell counts were drawn from the amplification of reference gene primers. Some clones are missing from TCRdb's copy, which holds only in-frame ones; the method was immunoSEQ multiplex PCR. V, J and clone size are taken as reported in that table, and D and trimming were inferred from the DNA itself. The repertoire includes approximately 45,000 clones, about nine tenths of them detected once, and around 2.2% sits in the top ten. While infection was still active, Seattle patients were enrolled and then followed longitudinally. The clonotype was recovered from a woman older than 75 with COVID-19, enrolled during active disease. Sequenced sample: peripheral blood. This sequence joins TRBV9 and TRBJ1-5, with 8 bases that match TRBD1. CDR3 sequence reads: CASSVAGGRNQPQHF. The CDR3 coding sequence is TGTGCCAGCAGCGTAGCAGGGGGCCGCAATCAGCCCCAGCATTTT.